The 4 T cell receptor beta chains in this list originate from one sample, sequenced in a study of cytomegalovirus exposure and HLA in healthy donors (dated by TCRdb to the late 2010s). Libraries were built with the immunoSEQ multiplex PCR assay. The multiplex PCR relied on a mix of 60 forward primers for TCR Vbeta segments and 13 reverse primers for TCR Jbeta segments. TCRdb obtained this table from immuneACCESS and retained in-frame rearrangements with V and J assigned. These tables miss some clones; where compared with another copy, unresolved V genes account for less than half of the shortfall, and the remainder is unexplained. The sample contains around 200,000 clones, about four fifths of them found a single time. The ten largest clones represent 2% to 3% of the sample. Sequenced material: PBMCs. The receptor source for this set is a woman aged 45-65 years in good health and CMV-seropositive.

V is TRBV19 and J is TRBJ2-2; 11 nucleotides align to TRBD2. Germline assignment: CDR1 LNHDA and CDR2 SQIVND (reference sequence). V gave up 5 bases and J gave up 7 bases; unmatched junction bases: 9. This CDR3 region has 16 residues. This CDR3 is CASSSRSGGAVGELFF. CDR3 DNA: TGTGCCAGTAGTTCCCGTAGCGGGGGGGCTGTCGGGGAGCTGTTTTTT.

V gene TRBV2 combines with J gene TRBJ1-1, with 9 bases that match TRBD1. The germline CDR1 and CDR2 sequences are SNHLY and FYNNEI. V trimming: 10 bases; J trimming: 0 bases; junction bases outside the gene matches: 9. This CDR3 region has 15 residues. CDR3: CAKQTGTGLNTEAFF. CDR3 DNA sequence: TGTGCCAAACAGACCGGGACAGGGCTGAACACTGAAGCTTTCTTT.

This rearrangement joins TRBV5-5 to TRBJ2-5, with 7 bases identical to TRBD2. Germline trimming cut 0 bases from V and 3 bases from J; bases unmatched to any gene: 5. The germline V gene encodes CDR1 SGHKS and CDR2 YYEKEE (reference sequence). This CDR3 comprises 15 residues. CDR3: CASSLVPRGEETQYF. In DNA, the CDR3 is TGTGCCAGCAGCTTGGTCCCACGGGGGGAAGAGACCCAGTACTTC.

The J gene is TRBJ2-4, the V gene TRBV18, with 8 bases lining up with TRBD1. The germline V gene has CDR1 KGHSH and CDR2 LQKENI. With V trimmed by 4 bases and J by 11 bases, 13 bases remained unmatched. The CDR3 covers 15 residues. CDR3 coding DNA: TGTGCCAGCTCACAGTCAGGGGGCGAGGTTAAGGTTCAGTACTTC. Amino acid sequence: CASSQSGGEVKVQYF.